The rows below give T cell receptor beta chains drawn from one sample of a study of blood T cell repertoires in COVID-19. The table came from immunoSEQ multiplex PCR; TCRdb's copy has only in-frame clones and leaves some out. The sample has tens of thousands of clones; roughly 80% are singletons. The sample consisted of peripheral blood. These receptors came from a man aged 70 or older with acute or convalescent COVID-19. Both conserved end residues are part of each CDR3. D genes are given only for firm matches. Only some rows state a clone size, as once, few, many or a class for expanded clones.

J: TRBJ1-6; size: NA; V: TRBV7-9; D: NA; CDR3: CASSLTSSSYNSPLHF; DNA: TGTGCCAGCAGCTTAACGAGTAGCTCCTATAATTCACCCCTCCACTTT
J: TRBJ2-1; size: few; V: TRBV28; D: TRBD2; CDR3: CASSSSGGARTLNEQFF; DNA: TGTGCCAGCAGTTCTAGCGGGGGGGCCCGAACGTTAAATGAGCAGTTCTTC
J: TRBJ1-1; size: NA; V: TRBV27; D: NA; CDR3: CASSFGRSTEAFF; DNA: TGTGCCAGCAGTTTTGGTAGGAGCACTGAAGCTTTCTTT
J: TRBJ1-5; size: NA; V: TRBV24-1; D: NA; CDR3: CATSDGQVSQPQHF; DNA: TGTGCCACCAGTGATGGGCAGGTTAGTCAGCCCCAGCATTTT
J: TRBJ1-6; size: NA; V: TRBV5-1; D: NA; CDR3: CASSLITGYNSPLHF; DNA: TGCGCCAGCAGCTTGATTACGGGGTATAATTCACCCCTCCACTTT
J: TRBJ1-2; size: NA; V: TRBV15; D: TRBD1; CDR3: CATKGTGGFYGYTF; DNA: TGTGCCACCAAGGGGACAGGGGGCTTCTATGGCTACACCTTC
J: TRBJ2-7; size: NA; V: TRBV27; D: TRBD1; CDR3: CASSLGTGSLEQYF; DNA: TGTGCCAGCAGTTTAGGGACAGGGTCTCTCGAGCAGTACTTC
J: TRBJ1-5; size: NA; V: TRBV10-2; D: TRBD1; CDR3: CASSEIGGYNQPQHF; DNA: TGCGCCAGCAGTGAGATAGGGGGCTACAATCAGCCCCAGCATTTT
J: TRBJ2-3; size: NA; V: TRBV2; D: NA; CDR3: CASSETAMMQYF; DNA: TGTGCCAGCAGTGAAACCGCGATGATGCAGTATTTT
J: TRBJ1-5; size: NA; V: TRBV7-2; D: NA; CDR3: CASSRTAYQPQHF; DNA: TGTGCCAGCAGCCGGACAGCTTATCAGCCCCAGCATTTT
J: TRBJ2-3; size: few; V: TRBV10-3; D: TRBD1; CDR3: CAIGTGFEDTQYF; DNA: TGTGCCATCGGGACAGGGTTCGAAGATACGCAGTATTTT
J: TRBJ2-7; size: NA; V: TRBV2; D: NA; CDR3: CASRVDSYEQYF; DNA: TGTGCCAGCAGGGTGGACAGTTACGAGCAGTACTTC
J: TRBJ2-3; size: once; V: TRBV2; D: NA; CDR3: CASSEVLAGTDTQYF; DNA: TGTGCCAGCAGTGAAGTGCTAGCTGGGACAGATACGCAGTATTTT
J: TRBJ1-1; size: NA; V: TRBV7-9; D: NA; CDR3: CASSLAAGGPGAFF; DNA: TGTGCCAGCAGCTTAGCGGCGGGAGGGCCTGGAGCTTTCTTT
J: TRBJ2-1; size: NA; V: TRBV7-3; D: TRBD1; CDR3: CASSQGAGNEQFF; DNA: TGTGCCAGCAGCCAGGGGGCGGGTAATGAGCAGTTCTTC
J: TRBJ2-7; size: NA; V: TRBV4-1; D: TRBD1; CDR3: CASSLTGKGYEQYF; DNA: TGCGCCAGCAGCCTGACAGGGAAGGGCTACGAGCAGTACTTC
J: TRBJ1-6; size: NA; V: TRBV27; D: NA; CDR3: CASSLAGANFNSPLHF; DNA: TGTGCCAGCAGTTTGGCAGGGGCTAATTTTAATTCACCCCTCCACTTT
J: TRBJ2-5; size: NA; V: TRBV4-1; D: TRBD2; CDR3: CASSPPVVAGRETQYF; DNA: TGCGCCAGCAGCCCCCCAGTTGTAGCGGGGCGCGAGACCCAGTACTTC
J: TRBJ1-6; size: few; V: TRBV7-9; D: NA; CDR3: CASSLIGRGNSPLHF; DNA: TGTGCCAGCAGCTTAATCGGGCGGGGGAATTCACCCCTCCACTTT
J: TRBJ1-1; size: NA; V: TRBV18; D: NA; CDR3: CASSPPGGANTEAFF; DNA: TGTGCCAGCTCACCACCGGGAGGGGCGAACACTGAAGCTTTCTTT
J: TRBJ2-3; size: NA; V: TRBV4-1; D: TRBD2; CDR3: CASSQLAGVRTDTQYF; DNA: TGCGCCAGCAGCCAGCTAGCGGGGGTACGCACAGATACGCAGTATTTT
J: TRBJ2-2; size: NA; V: TRBV11-3; D: NA; CDR3: CASSPTESGTGELFF; DNA: TGTGCCAGCAGCCCGACGGAATCGGGGACCGGGGAGCTGTTTTTT
J: TRBJ1-5; size: NA; V: TRBV19; D: TRBD1; CDR3: CASSTGTAYQPQHF; DNA: TGTGCCAGTAGTACCGGGACAGCTTATCAGCCCCAGCATTTT
J: TRBJ2-7; size: NA; V: TRBV5-1; D: TRBD1; CDR3: CASSRKMDRERNEQYF; DNA: TGCGCCAGCAGCCGAAAAATGGACAGGGAGAGGAACGAGCAGTACTTC
J: TRBJ1-1; size: NA; V: TRBV20-1; D: NA; CDR3: CSAGRRGEAFF; DNA: TGCAGTGCTGGACGAAGGGGTGAAGCTTTCTTT
J: TRBJ2-3; size: NA; V: TRBV7-3; D: NA; CDR3: CASSLEGGPYTDTQYF; DNA: TGTGCCAGCAGCTTAGAGGGGGGGCCTTACACAGATACGCAGTATTTT
J: TRBJ2-1; size: NA; V: TRBV5-4; D: TRBD2; CDR3: CASSLWTSGGYEQFF; DNA: TGTGCCAGCAGCTTGTGGACTAGCGGGGGATATGAGCAGTTCTTC
J: TRBJ2-7; size: NA; V: TRBV11-2; D: TRBD2; CDR3: CASSLYGGAEYEQYF; DNA: TGTGCCAGCAGCTTATACGGGGGGGCGGAATACGAGCAGTACTTC